Presented here are 21 T cell receptor beta chains from one specimen sequenced in a study of breast tumors, draining lymph nodes, adjacent tissues. TCRdb re-analysed the multiplex PCR reads in MiXCR, keeping a single row per CDR3 protein. This sample has some 21,000 distinct CDR3 sequences, with about 41% found just once. The sequenced sample consisted of breast tumor tissue. These receptors were taken from a female donor with breast cancer. Some clones in this sample may be carry-over from other donors' samples.

This clonotype came up many times. A read error may be the cause here, since a much bigger clone is one base away. The genes are TRBV11-2 and TRBJ2-7; D assignment may be TRBD1 or TRBD2 (7 bases each). The CDR3 covers 15 residues. Germline CDR1 reads SGHAT; CDR2 reads FQNNGV. Trimming pared 1 base from V and 2 bases from J, leaving 12 bases between. In DNA form, the CDR3 reads TGTGCCAGCAGCTTAGCAGGGGGGGCTACCTACGAGCAGTACTTC. It yields the protein CASSLAGGATYEQYF.

The rearrangement joins TRBV19 to TRBJ2-1, with 7 bases lining up with TRBD2. CDR1 and CDR2 from the germline V gene are LNHDA and SQIVND (reference sequence). The CDR3 totals 13 residues. The V gene end was trimmed by 3 bases and the J gene end by 8 bases; junction bases not matched to a gene: 4. CDR3 in DNA: TGTGCCAGTAGTATTGGACTAGTGGATGAGCAGTTCTTC. It encodes CASSIGLVDEQFF.

The rearrangement links TRBV20-1 to TRBJ1-6; no reliable D call. The CDR3 has 13 amino acids. Germline V gene lookup returns CDR1 DFQATT and CDR2 SNEGSKA (reference sequence). V dropped 1 base and J dropped 10 bases, with 11 bases sitting between them. The CDR3 is CSARVPGGSPLHF. DNA of the CDR3: TGCAGTGCTAGAGTACCCGGAGGGTCACCCCTCCACTTT.

This clonotype was seen many times. The chain employs TRBV19 and TRBJ2-1, with D possibly being TRBD1 (6 bases). The CDR3 extends over 13 amino acids. V lost 7 bases, J lost 9 bases, and 16 bases lay in between. The V gene's germline CDR1 is LNHDA and CDR2 SQIVND (reference sequence). The CDR3 region is CASTPGGHGEQFF. CDR3 nucleotides: TGTGCCAGTACCCCTGGGGGCCATGGTGAGCAGTTCTTC. Variable domain in full (rest from reference TRBV19 and TRBJ2-1): DGGITQSPKYLFRKEGQNVTLSCEQNLNHDAMYWYRQDPGQGLRLIYYSQIVNDFQKGDIAEGYSVSREKKESFPLTVTSAQKNPTAFYLCASTPGGHGEQFFGPGTRLTVL.

This clonotype is hyperexpanded. The chain uses TRBV7-8 and TRBJ2-7; D uncertain. Germline assignment: CDR1 SGHVS and CDR2 FQNEAQ. Trimming left V 1 base short and J 2 bases short, with 3 bases between. This CDR3 region has 12 residues. CDR3 in amino acids: CASSLGTYEQYF. CDR3 nucleotide sequence: TGTGCCAGCAGCTTAGGTACCTACGAGCAGTACTTC.

This clonotype was counted ten times or more. The V call is TRBV11-2, the J call TRBJ2-5; a weak D match, TRBD2 (6 bases). The V gene lost 5 bases and the J gene lost 6 bases, with 22 bases spanning the gap. The CDR3 has 16 amino acids. The germline gives CDR1 SGHAT, CDR2 FQNNGV. The CDR3 sequence is CASSPGRTTGMQTQYF. In DNA form, the CDR3 reads TGTGCCAGCAGCCCCGGTAGGACTACCGGGATGCAGACCCAGTACTTC. Full variable domain (remainder filled in from reference TRBV11-2 and TRBJ2-5): EAGVAQSPRYKIIEKRQSVAFWCNPISGHATLYWYQQILGQGPKLLIQFQNNGVVDDSQLPKDRFSAERLKGVDSTLKIQPAKLEDSAVYLCASSPGRTTGMQTQYFGPGTRLLVL.

For this clonotype: Sequence at one end of the junction differs from germline and may be a read error. The chain is built from TRBV7-7 and TRBJ2-3; 7 bases align to TRBD2. This CDR3 is built from 15 residues. The V gene's germline CDR1 is SSHAT and CDR2 FNYEAQ (reference sequence). CDR3 nucleotide sequence: TGTGCTAGCAGCTTAGGGGAGGGCCCTCGAGATACGCAGTATTTT. Encoded protein: CASSLGEGPRDTQYF.

This clonotype was found many times. The genes are TRBV19 and TRBJ1-6; TRBD1 matches 8 bases. CDR1 and CDR2 (germline): LNHDA, SQIVND (reference sequence). CDR3 length equals 14 residues. Trimming at V came to 6 bases and at J to 8 bases, leaving 6 bases not matched to a gene. The CDR3 coding sequence is TGTGCCAGTAGAGGACAGGGACTCGATTCACCCCTCCACTTT. Amino acid sequence: CASRGQGLDSPLHF.

The chain carries TRBV9 and TRBJ1-5, with unresolved D. Germline V gene lookup returns CDR1 SGDLS and CDR2 YYNGEE. Deletions cut 0 bases from V and 6 bases from J, with 10 bases between. The CDR3 has 14 residues. CDR3 nucleotide sequence: TGTGCCAGCAGCGTAGGCGGGTCGGGTCAGCCCCAGCATTTT. Residues: CASSVGGSGQPQHF. The full variable domain, rest sourced from reference TRBV9 and TRBJ1-5, is DSGVTQTPKHLITATGQRVTLRCSPRSGDLSVYWYQQSLDQGLQFLIQYYNGEERAKGNILERFSAQQFPDLHSELNLSSLELGDSALYFCASSVGGSGQPQHFGDGTRLSIL.

In this sample, this clonotype turned up many times. The chain uses TRBV20-1 and TRBJ2-7; TRBD2 agrees at 7 bases. J gave up 3 bases and V 4 bases, and 6 bases lay outside the gene matches. The CDR3 spans 13 residues. Germline V lookup: CDR1 DFQATT, CDR2 SNEGSKA (reference sequence). The chain's CDR3 is CSAKGLPDYEQYF. In DNA, the CDR3 is TGCAGTGCTAAGGGACTACCAGACTACGAGCAGTACTTC.

The chain couples TRBV24-1 to TRBJ1-2; 10 bases map to TRBD1. This CDR3 spans 16 amino acids. Germline CDR1 KGHDR, CDR2 SFDVKD. Trimming removed 7 bases from V and 3 bases from J; junction bases left unmatched: 10. CDR3: CATSPCDRGLYYGYTF. CDR3 sequence (DNA): TGTGCCACCAGCCCATGCGACAGGGGGCTATACTATGGCTACACCTTC.

The sample holds one count of this clonotype. The rearrangement uses TRBV11-2 and TRBJ1-2; possible D gene TRBD1, 5 bases. The CDR3 consists of 17 residues. Germline CDR1 SGHAT, CDR2 FQNNGV. The V and J ends lost 4 bases and 0 bases respectively, with 18 bases between them. The CDR3: CASSSLNRQGPNYGYTF. CDR3 in DNA: TGTGCCAGCAGCTCACTTAACCGGCAGGGACCTAACTATGGCTACACCTTC.

This chain connects TRBV6-6 to TRBJ2-3, with 8 bases fitting TRBD2. The V gene's germline CDR1 is MNHNY and CDR2 SVGAGI (reference sequence). Trimming cost V 6 bases and J 4 bases; bases outside gene matches: 12. The CDR3 loop spans 16 amino acids. The CDR3 loop is CASRPSGSGSPDTQYF. CDR3 nucleotide sequence: TGTGCCAGCAGACCCTCAGGCAGCGGGAGCCCAGATACGCAGTATTTT.

This clonotype was observed a handful of times. The rearrangement links TRBV2 to TRBJ1-6, with D unclear. The V gene's germline CDR1 is SNHLY and CDR2 FYNNEI. Deletions cut 3 bases from V and 8 bases from J, with 8 bases between. This CDR3 has 13 amino acids. The CDR3 here is CASSEGIDSPLHF. The DNA of the CDR3 is TGTGCCAGCAGTGAGGGGATCGATTCACCCCTCCACTTT.

This clonotype was found many times. This chain uses TRBV12-3 or TRBV12-4 with TRBJ1-5, with 7 bases identical to TRBD1. V was clipped by 4 bases and J by 0 bases; unmatched bases: 3. The CDR3 runs to 15 residues. In nucleotides, the CDR3 is TGTGCCAGCAGTTCGGACAGGCATAGCAATCAGCCCCAGCATTTT. Its protein is CASSSDRHSNQPQHF.

This clonotype was seen at least ten times. The chain has TRBV7-9 and TRBJ2-3; D gene ambiguous. The CDR3 consists of 14 residues. Germline V gene data show CDR1 as SEHNR and CDR2 as FQNEAQ (reference sequence). V was shortened by 1 base and J by 4 bases, with 9 bases between the two germline ends. The CDR3 sequence is CASSLETRSDTQYF. CDR3 DNA: TGTGCCAGCAGCTTAGAGACGAGGTCAGATACGCAGTATTTT.

This clonotype was seen ten or more times. The V gene is TRBV2, the J gene TRBJ2-1; D not certain. The CDR3 sequence is 13 residues long. The germline gives CDR1 SNHLY, CDR2 FYNNEI. V lost 4 bases and J 9 bases, leaving 13 bases between the germline ends. The CDR3 DNA reads TGTGCCAGCAGTGTATTCCAGTCAGGTGAGCAGTTCTTC. It translates to CASSVFQSGEQFF.

Comments on this clonotype: A single base separates this from a much larger clone, so it may be a read error. The genes are TRBV9 and TRBJ2-2; 8 bases fit TRBD1. Per germline, CDR1 SGDLS and CDR2 YYNGEE. The CDR3 has 14 residues. The CDR3 DNA is TGTGCCAGCAGCGCTCAGGGGGCGGTCGGGGAGCTGCTTTTT. Amino acids: CASSAQGAVGELLF.

Ten or more counts support this clonotype. The chain is built from TRBV9 and TRBJ2-5; no clear D gene. V lost 4 bases to trimming and J lost 0 bases, with 7 bases between them. In germline, CDR1 is SGDLS, CDR2 YYNGEE. There are 13 residues in the CDR3. CDR3 in DNA: TGTGCCAGCAGCCCGCCGTACCAAGAGACCCAGTACTTC. It codes for CASSPPYQETQYF. The entire variable domain, with the rest obtained from reference TRBV9 and TRBJ2-5, is as follows: DSGVTQTPKHLITATGQRVTLRCSPRSGDLSVYWYQQSLDQGLQFLIQYYNGEERAKGNILERFSAQQFPDLHSELNLSSLELGDSALYFCASSPPYQETQYFGPGTRLLVL.

The chain uses TRBV29-1 and TRBJ2-1; no reliable D call. The CDR3 loop spans 13 amino acids. Germline loops: CDR1 SQVTM, CDR2 ANQGSEA. V lost 4 bases and J lost 7, with 14 bases in between. The CDR3 DNA reads as TGCAGCGTTGCTAAACCACCAGGAAATGAGCAGTTCTTC. This codes for CSVAKPPGNEQFF.

The rearrangement links TRBV2 to TRBJ1-1; 9 nucleotides agree with TRBD1. V was clipped by 6 bases and J by 3 bases; unmatched bases: 5. CDR1 and CDR2 (germline): SNHLY, FYNNEI. The CDR3 spans 14 residues. CDR3 in amino acids: CASRATGGDTEAFF. CDR3 DNA: TGTGCCAGCAGAGCGACAGGGGGTGACACTGAAGCTTTCTTT.